A selection of T cell receptor beta chains follows, all from one sample in a study of T cell responses to AZD1222 COVID-19 vaccine. Using immunoSEQ multiplex PCR, the repertoire was profiled, and TCRdb retains in-frame clones only, with some absent. The table shows about 140,000 clones, with 80% to 95% occurring only once. The starting material was peripheral blood, obtained on day 0 of AZD1222 vaccination. The receptors come from an adult in good health. Each CDR3 is given with its conserved first and last residue. Each record gives: V gene, D gene, J gene, clone size, CDR3 protein, CDR3 DNA. A D gene is named only where the DNA matches it firmly. Size values are once, few and many counts, or a class for expanded clones, and some rows have none.

TRBV6-5	-	TRBJ2-2	-	CASSYSIPGELFF	TGTGCCAGCAGTTACTCGATTCCCGGGGAGCTGTTTTTT
TRBV28	-	TRBJ2-1	-	CASSLNGLGARNEQFF	TGTGCCAGCAGTTTAAACGGTCTGGGGGCACGGAATGAGCAGTTCTTC
TRBV6-1	-	TRBJ1-1	-	CASSEAEAFF	TGTGCCAGCAGTGAAGCTGAAGCTTTCTTT
TRBV6-5	-	TRBJ2-2	-	CASSSQEPRAGELFF	TGTGCCAGCAGTTCTCAGGAACCCCGGGCCGGGGAGCTGTTTTTT
TRBV6-5	TRBD1	TRBJ2-7	-	CASSYTGQGEQYF	TGTGCCAGCAGTTACACCGGACAGGGTGAGCAGTACTTC
TRBV7-9	-	TRBJ1-2	few	CASSFQGPAYGYTF	TGTGCCAGCAGCTTCCAGGGTCCTGCCTATGGCTACACCTTC
TRBV11-2	-	TRBJ2-1	-	CASSFGPGPNNEQFF	TGTGCCAGCAGCTTCGGACCGGGACCCAACAATGAGCAGTTCTTC
TRBV18	-	TRBJ2-5	-	CASSPDREEETQYF	TGTGCCAGCTCACCTGACAGGGAGGAAGAGACCCAGTACTTC
TRBV2	-	TRBJ2-1	once	CASSDPTEYNEQFF	TGTGCCAGCAGTGACCCGACTGAGTACAATGAGCAGTTCTTC
TRBV11-1	-	TRBJ1-1	few	CASSFRGRTEAFF	TGTGCCAGCAGCTTCAGGGGAAGGACTGAAGCTTTCTTT
TRBV2	-	TRBJ1-1	-	CASSEEMNTEAFF	TGTGCCAGCAGTGAGGAAATGAACACTGAAGCTTTCTTT
TRBV11-2	-	TRBJ2-5	-	CASSYTSGQETQYF	TGTGCCAGCAGTTATACGTCGGGGCAAGAGACCCAGTACTTC
TRBV7-8	TRBD1	TRBJ1-2	-	CASSVGQGNYGYTF	TGTGCCAGCAGCGTGGGACAGGGGAACTATGGCTACACCTTC
TRBV6-5	TRBD1	TRBJ1-2	-	CASSYDQGASSYGYTF	TGTGCCAGCAGTTACGACCAGGGGGCCTCTAGCTATGGCTACACCTTC
TRBV18	-	TRBJ1-1	-	CASSDGTGDTEAFF	TGTGCCAGCTCAGATGGGACGGGGGACACTGAAGCTTTCTTT
TRBV6-1	-	TRBJ1-2	-	CASSEGTGGKGGYTF	TGTGCCAGCAGTGAAGGCACAGGCGGGAAGGGGGGCTACACCTTC
TRBV5-1	TRBD1	TRBJ1-3	-	CASSPQGHTIYF	TGCGCCAGCAGCCCACAGGGGCACACCATATATTTT
TRBV19	-	TRBJ1-5	-	CASSPSPGTNAGQPQHF	TGTGCCAGTAGTCCGAGCCCCGGGACAAATGCGGGTCAGCCCCAGCATTTT
TRBV2	TRBD2	TRBJ2-7	few	CASLQASGTYEQYF	TGTGCCAGCTTACAGGCTAGCGGAACCTACGAGCAGTACTTC
TRBV6-5	-	TRBJ1-2	-	CASSYSSQGYGYTF	TGTGCCAGCAGTTACTCGTCCCAAGGCTATGGCTACACCTTC
TRBV2	TRBD2	TRBJ2-7	-	CASKGGLAGTYEQYF	TGTGCCAGCAAGGGGGGTCTAGCGGGGACCTACGAGCAGTACTTC
TRBV30	TRBD1	TRBJ2-6	-	CAWSRSPGQGLSGANVLTF	TGTGCCTGGAGCCGCTCTCCGGGACAGGGTCTATCTGGGGCCAACGTCCTGACTTTC
TRBV28	-	TRBJ1-3	-	CASSTGFSGNTIYF	TGTGCCAGCAGTACAGGGTTCTCTGGAAACACCATATATTTT
TRBV2	TRBD1	TRBJ1-2	-	CASSEFPGTAFYGYTF	TGTGCCAGCAGTGAATTCCCTGGGACAGCGTTCTATGGCTACACCTTC
TRBV5-1	TRBD1	TRBJ2-7	-	CASSGGTGDYEQYF	TGCGCCAGCAGCGGCGGGACAGGGGACTACGAGCAGTACTTC
TRBV7-9	TRBD2	TRBJ2-2	-	CASSFGGLAGVVGELFF	TGTGCCAGCAGCTTCGGTGGACTAGCGGGAGTAGTCGGGGAGCTGTTTTTT
TRBV7-9	TRBD1	TRBJ2-5	-	CASSLAQGRGYQETQYF	TGTGCCAGCAGCTTAGCCCAGGGCAGGGGGTACCAAGAGACCCAGTACTTC
TRBV11-2	-	TRBJ2-2	-	CASSSNRGIGTGELFF	TGTGCCAGCAGCTCAAATAGGGGGATAGGCACCGGGGAGCTGTTTTTT
TRBV7-9	-	TRBJ2-7	-	CASSLRHPYEQYF	TGTGCCAGCAGCTTACGACATCCCTACGAGCAGTACTTC
TRBV28	-	TRBJ2-1	-	CASSPGTPGHEQFF	TGTGCCAGCAGTCCGGGGACTCCGGGGCATGAGCAGTTCTTC
TRBV19	-	TRBJ2-1	-	CASSIEYNEQFF	TGTGCCAGTAGTATAGAATACAATGAGCAGTTCTTC
TRBV10-2	TRBD2	TRBJ2-1	once	CASSKGLAGARRDEQFF	TGCGCCAGCAGTAAGGGACTAGCGGGGGCCCGACGAGATGAGCAGTTCTTC
TRBV19	-	TRBJ2-1	-	CASRIQGSNEQFF	TGTGCCAGTAGGATACAGGGTAGCAATGAGCAGTTCTTC
TRBV12-3/TRBV12-4	-	TRBJ2-2	once	CASSLKGLGELFF	TGTGCCAGCAGTTTGAAGGGGTTAGGGGAGCTGTTTTTT
TRBV27	TRBD1	TRBJ2-2	-	CASTGTAPPGELFF	TGTGCCAGCACCGGGACAGCGCCCCCCGGGGAGCTGTTTTTT
TRBV5-1	TRBD1	TRBJ1-4	-	CASSVGTGGATNEKLFF	TGCGCCAGCAGCGTGGGGACAGGGGGTGCAACTAATGAAAAACTGTTTTTT
TRBV6-1	-	TRBJ2-5	once	CASSENRGGGETQYF	TGTGCCAGCAGTGAGAACAGGGGGGGAGGAGAGACCCAGTACTTC
TRBV5-1	-	TRBJ2-7	-	CASSQPKGNRDEQYF	TGCGCCAGCAGCCAACCGAAGGGGAATAGGGACGAGCAGTACTTC
TRBV29-1	-	TRBJ1-1	-	CSVEISRGTEAFF	TGCAGCGTTGAAATCTCTCGGGGGACTGAAGCTTTCTTT
TRBV20-1	TRBD2	TRBJ2-1	-	CSASFASGLTYNEQFF	TGCAGTGCTAGTTTTGCTAGCGGGCTAACCTACAATGAGCAGTTCTTC
TRBV5-1	-	TRBJ1-4	-	CASSSTASNEKLFF	TGCGCCAGCAGCTCGACAGCATCTAATGAAAAACTGTTTTTT
TRBV27	-	TRBJ1-4	-	CASSLSFSRATNEKLFF	TGTGCCAGCAGTTTATCGTTTTCGAGAGCAACTAATGAAAAACTGTTTTTT
TRBV11-3	-	TRBJ2-3	-	CASSQRANTDTQYF	TGTGCCAGCAGCCAGAGGGCAAACACAGATACGCAGTATTTT
TRBV29-1	-	TRBJ1-2	-	CSAGGQGWGYTF	TGCAGCGCCGGGGGGCAGGGATGGGGCTACACCTTC
TRBV18	TRBD1	TRBJ1-1	-	CASSPPYRGNTEAFF	TGTGCCAGCTCACCACCTTACAGGGGAAACACTGAAGCTTTCTTT
TRBV10-3	-	TRBJ2-2	-	CAISEGATGELFF	TGTGCCATCAGTGAAGGCGCCACCGGGGAGCTGTTTTTT
TRBV6-6	-	TRBJ2-2	-	CASSQTETGELFF	TGTGCCAGCAGCCAGACTGAAACCGGGGAGCTGTTTTTT
TRBV5-4	TRBD2	TRBJ2-1	-	CASSLSQSGRTYNEQFF	TGTGCCAGCAGCTTGTCACAGAGCGGGAGGACCTACAATGAGCAGTTCTTC
TRBV6-5	-	TRBJ2-5	-	CASSYLDQTQYF	TGTGCCAGCAGTTACCTCGATCAGACCCAGTACTTC
TRBV3-1/TRBV3-2	-	TRBJ2-5	-	CASSHRNQETQYF	TGTGCCAGCAGCCACAGAAACCAAGAGACCCAGTACTTC
TRBV12-2	-	TRBJ2-1	-	CASRLAPRGGGGAREQFF	TGTGCAAGTCGCTTAGCCCCTCGGGGAGGCGGGGGGGCCCGTGAGCAGTTCTTC
TRBV12-3/TRBV12-4	-	TRBJ2-1	-	CASSGRAGNEQFF	TGTGCCAGCTCTGGTAGGGCGGGCAATGAGCAGTTCTTC
TRBV6-5	-	TRBJ1-2	once	CASSSPGRGRGQGYTF	TGTGCCAGCAGTTCGCCCGGGAGGGGCAGGGGCCAGGGCTACACCTTC
TRBV6-6	-	TRBJ2-7	-	CASSFGQGSYF	-